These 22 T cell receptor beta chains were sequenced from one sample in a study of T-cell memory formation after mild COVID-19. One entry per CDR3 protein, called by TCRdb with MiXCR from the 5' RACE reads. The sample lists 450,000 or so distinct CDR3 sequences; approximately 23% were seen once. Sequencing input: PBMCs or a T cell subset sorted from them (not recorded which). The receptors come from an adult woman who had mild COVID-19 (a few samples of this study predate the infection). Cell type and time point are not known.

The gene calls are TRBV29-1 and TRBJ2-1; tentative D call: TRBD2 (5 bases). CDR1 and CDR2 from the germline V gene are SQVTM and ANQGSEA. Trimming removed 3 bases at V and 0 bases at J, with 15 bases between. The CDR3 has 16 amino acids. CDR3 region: CSVESSGVSSYNEQFF. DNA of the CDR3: TGCAGCGTTGAGTCGTCCGGGGTGAGCTCCTACAATGAGCAGTTCTTC.

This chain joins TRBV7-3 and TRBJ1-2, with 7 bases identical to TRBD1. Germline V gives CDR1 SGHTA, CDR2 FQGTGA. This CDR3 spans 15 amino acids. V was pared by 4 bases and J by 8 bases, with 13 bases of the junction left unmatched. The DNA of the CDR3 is TGTGCCAGCAGCTCACAACAGGGGCCCATGAGCGGCTACACCTTC. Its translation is CASSSQQGPMSGYTF.

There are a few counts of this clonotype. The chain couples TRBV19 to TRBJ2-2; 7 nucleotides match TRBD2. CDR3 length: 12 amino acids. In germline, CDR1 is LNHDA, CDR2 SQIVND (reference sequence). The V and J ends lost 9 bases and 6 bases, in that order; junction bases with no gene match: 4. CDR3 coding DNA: TGTGCCAGCCTGGGAGGGCCCGGGGAGCTGTTTTTT. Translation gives CASLGGPGELFF.

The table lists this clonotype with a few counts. The CDR3 protein is CASSLGEVAYEQYF. DNA for the CDR3: TGCGCCAGCAGCTTGGGGGAGGTGGCCTACGAGCAGTACTTC. J is TRBJ2-7 and V is TRBV5-1; D may be TRBD2 (6 bases). The length of the CDR3 is 14 residues. V lost 0 bases, J lost 2 bases, and 9 bases lay in between. From germline, CDR1 is SGHRS and CDR2 YFSETQ.

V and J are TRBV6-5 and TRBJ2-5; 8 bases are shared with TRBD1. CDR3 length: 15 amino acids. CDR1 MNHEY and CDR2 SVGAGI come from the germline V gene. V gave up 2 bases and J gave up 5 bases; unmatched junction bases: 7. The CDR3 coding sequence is TGTGCCAGCAGTTACGCGACAGGGGACGGGGAGACCCAGTACTTC. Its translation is CASSYATGDGETQYF.

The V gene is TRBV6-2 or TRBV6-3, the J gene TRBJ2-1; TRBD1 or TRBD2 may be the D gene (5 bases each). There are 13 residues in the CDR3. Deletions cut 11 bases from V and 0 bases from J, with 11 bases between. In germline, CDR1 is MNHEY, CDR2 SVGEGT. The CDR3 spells CAGGPSSYNEQFF. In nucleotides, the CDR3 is TGTGCCGGGGGACCGAGCTCCTACAATGAGCAGTTCTTC.

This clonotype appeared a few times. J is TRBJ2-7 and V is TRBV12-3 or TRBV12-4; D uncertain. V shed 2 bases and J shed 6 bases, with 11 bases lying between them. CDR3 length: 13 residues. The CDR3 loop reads CASSLRSLGEQYF. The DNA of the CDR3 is TGTGCCAGCAGTTTACGGTCCCTCGGCGAGCAGTACTTC.

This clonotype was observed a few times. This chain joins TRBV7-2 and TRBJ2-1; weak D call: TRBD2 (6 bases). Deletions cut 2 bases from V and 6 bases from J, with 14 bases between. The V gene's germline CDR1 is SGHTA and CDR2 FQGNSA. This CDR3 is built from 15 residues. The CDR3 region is CASSLRGGMPNEQFF. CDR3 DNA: TGTGCCAGCAGCTTACGCGGCGGGATGCCCAATGAGCAGTTCTTC.

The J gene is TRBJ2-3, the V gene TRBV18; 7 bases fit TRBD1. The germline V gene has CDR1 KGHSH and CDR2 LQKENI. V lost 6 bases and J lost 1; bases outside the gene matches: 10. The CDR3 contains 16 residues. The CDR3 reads CASSPGQVGGTDTQYF. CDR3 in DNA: TGTGCCAGCTCTCCTGGACAGGTCGGGGGCACAGATACGCAGTATTTT.

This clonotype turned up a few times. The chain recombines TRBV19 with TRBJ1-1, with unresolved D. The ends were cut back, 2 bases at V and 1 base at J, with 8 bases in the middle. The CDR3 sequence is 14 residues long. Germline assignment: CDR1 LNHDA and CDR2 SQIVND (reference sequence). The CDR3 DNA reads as TGTGCCAGTAGTATATGGGCAGAGAACACTGAAGCTTTCTTT. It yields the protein CASSIWAENTEAFF.

CDR3 coding DNA: TGTGCCAGCAGCTTAGTCGCCGTTTTTTGGACAGGGGGCTATGGGTCCAAAAACATTCAGTACTTC. The encoded protein is CASSLVAVFWTGGYGSKNIQYF. The chain links TRBV7-8 to TRBJ2-4; 11 bases line up with TRBD1. V was pared by 1 base and J by 2 bases, with 19 bases of the junction left unmatched. This CDR3 comprises 22 residues. Germline V gene sequence: CDR1 SGHVS, CDR2 FQNEAQ.

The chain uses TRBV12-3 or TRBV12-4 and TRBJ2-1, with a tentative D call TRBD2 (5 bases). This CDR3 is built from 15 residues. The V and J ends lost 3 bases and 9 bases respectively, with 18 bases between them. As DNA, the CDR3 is TGTGCCAGCAGTTTGGGTGGACTCGACACTGGTGAGCAGTTCTTC. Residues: CASSLGGLDTGEQFF.

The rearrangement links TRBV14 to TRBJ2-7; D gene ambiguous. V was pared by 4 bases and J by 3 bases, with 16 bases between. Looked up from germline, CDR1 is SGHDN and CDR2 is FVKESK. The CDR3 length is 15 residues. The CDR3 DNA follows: TGTGCCAGCAGCCCCCTGGCCGCTACCTACTACGAGCAGTACTTC. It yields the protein CASSPLAATYYEQYF.

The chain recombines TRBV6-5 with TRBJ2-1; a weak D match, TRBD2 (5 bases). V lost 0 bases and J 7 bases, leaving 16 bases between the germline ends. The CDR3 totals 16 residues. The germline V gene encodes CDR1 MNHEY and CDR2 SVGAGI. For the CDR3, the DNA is TGTGCCAGCAGTTACTCGATAGTTGGGCCGGGGAATGAGCAGTTCTTC. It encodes CASSYSIVGPGNEQFF.

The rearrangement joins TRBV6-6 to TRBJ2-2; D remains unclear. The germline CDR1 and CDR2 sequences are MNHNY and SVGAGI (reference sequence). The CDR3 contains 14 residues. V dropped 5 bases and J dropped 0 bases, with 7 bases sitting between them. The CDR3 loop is CASSPSPNTGELFF. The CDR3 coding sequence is TGTGCCAGCAGTCCCTCACCGAACACCGGGGAGCTGTTTTTT.

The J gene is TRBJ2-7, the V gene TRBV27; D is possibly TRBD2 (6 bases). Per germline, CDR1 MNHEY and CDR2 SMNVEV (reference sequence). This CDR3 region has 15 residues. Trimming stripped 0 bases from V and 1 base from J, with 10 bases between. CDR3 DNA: TGTGCCAGCAGTTTATCGGCTAGCGAGTCCTACGAGCAGTACTTC. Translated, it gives CASSLSASESYEQYF.

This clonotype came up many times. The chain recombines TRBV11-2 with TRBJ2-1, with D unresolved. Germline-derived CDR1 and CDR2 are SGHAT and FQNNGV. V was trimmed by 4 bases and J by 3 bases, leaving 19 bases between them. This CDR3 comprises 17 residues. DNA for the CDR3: TGTGCCAGCAGCTCCCATCGTGGCGGCGAGATCTACAATGAGCAGTTCTTC. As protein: CASSSHRGGEIYNEQFF.

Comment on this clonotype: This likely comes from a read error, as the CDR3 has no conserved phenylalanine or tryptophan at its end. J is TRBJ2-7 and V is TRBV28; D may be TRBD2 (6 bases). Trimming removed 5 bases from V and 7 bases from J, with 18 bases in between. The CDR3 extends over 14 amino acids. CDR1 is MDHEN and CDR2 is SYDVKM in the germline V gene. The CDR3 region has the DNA TGTGCCAGCAGTCCGGGCCGGGGGAGTGAGGAGCAGTACTTA. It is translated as CASSPGRGSEEQYL.

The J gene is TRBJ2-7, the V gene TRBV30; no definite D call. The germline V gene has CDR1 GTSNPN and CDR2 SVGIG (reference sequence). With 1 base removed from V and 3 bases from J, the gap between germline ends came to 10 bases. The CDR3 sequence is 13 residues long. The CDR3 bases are TGTGCCTGGAGTGGACGGAATCACTACGAGCAGTACTTC. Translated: CAWSGRNHYEQYF.

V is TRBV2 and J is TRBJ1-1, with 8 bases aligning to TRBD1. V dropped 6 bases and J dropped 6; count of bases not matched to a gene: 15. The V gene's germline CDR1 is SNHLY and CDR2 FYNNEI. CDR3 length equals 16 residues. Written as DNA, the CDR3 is TGTGCCAGCAGGGCAGGACAGGGAAGAGGTGTCCCTGAAGCTTTCTTT. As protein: CASRAGQGRGVPEAFF.

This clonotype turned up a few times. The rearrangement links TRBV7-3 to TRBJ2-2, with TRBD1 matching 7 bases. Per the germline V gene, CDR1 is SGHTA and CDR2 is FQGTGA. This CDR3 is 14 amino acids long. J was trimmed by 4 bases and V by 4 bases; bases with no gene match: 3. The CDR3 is CASSSGQPTGELFF. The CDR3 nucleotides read TGTGCCAGCAGCTCGGGACAGCCCACCGGGGAGCTGTTTTTT.

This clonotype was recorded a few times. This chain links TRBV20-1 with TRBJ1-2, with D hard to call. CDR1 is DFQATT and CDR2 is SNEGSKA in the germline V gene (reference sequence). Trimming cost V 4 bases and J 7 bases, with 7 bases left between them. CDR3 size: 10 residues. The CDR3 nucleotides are TGCAGTGCTATGGCAGTTGGCTACACCTTC. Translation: CSAMAVGYTF.